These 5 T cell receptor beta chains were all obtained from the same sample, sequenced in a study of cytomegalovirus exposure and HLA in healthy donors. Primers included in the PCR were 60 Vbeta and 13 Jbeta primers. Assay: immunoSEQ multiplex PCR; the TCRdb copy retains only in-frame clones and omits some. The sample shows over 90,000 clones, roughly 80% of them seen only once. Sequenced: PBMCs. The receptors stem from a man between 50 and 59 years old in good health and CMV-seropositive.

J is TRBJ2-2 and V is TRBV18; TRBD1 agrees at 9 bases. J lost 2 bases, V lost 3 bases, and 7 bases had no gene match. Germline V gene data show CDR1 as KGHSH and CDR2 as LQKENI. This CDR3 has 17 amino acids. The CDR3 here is CASSPRTGGPNTGELFF. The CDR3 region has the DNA TGTGCCAGCTCACCGCGCACAGGGGGCCCTAACACCGGGGAGCTGTTTTTT. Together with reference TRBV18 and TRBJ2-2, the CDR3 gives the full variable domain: NAGVMQNPRHLVRRRGQEARLRCSPMKGHSHVYWYRQLPEEGLKFMVYLQKENIIDESGMPKERFSAEFPKEGPSILRIQQVVRGDSAAYFCASSPRTGGPNTGELFFGEGSRLTVL.

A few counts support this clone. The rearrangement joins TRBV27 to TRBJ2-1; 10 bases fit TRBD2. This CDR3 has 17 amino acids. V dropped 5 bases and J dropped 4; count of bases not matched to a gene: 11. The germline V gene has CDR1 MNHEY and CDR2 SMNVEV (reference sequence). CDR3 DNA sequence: TGTGCCAGCAGTCAGTATAGCGGGAGGACGCTTTACAATGAGCAGTTCTTC. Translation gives CASSQYSGRTLYNEQFF.

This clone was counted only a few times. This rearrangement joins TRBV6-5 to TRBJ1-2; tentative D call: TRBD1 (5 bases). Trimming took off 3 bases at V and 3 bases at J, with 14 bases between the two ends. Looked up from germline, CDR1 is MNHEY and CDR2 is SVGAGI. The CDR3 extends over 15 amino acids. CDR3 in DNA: TGTGCCAGCAGTTATTTACGTGGGGCAGACTATGGCTACACCTTC. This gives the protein CASSYLRGADYGYTF.

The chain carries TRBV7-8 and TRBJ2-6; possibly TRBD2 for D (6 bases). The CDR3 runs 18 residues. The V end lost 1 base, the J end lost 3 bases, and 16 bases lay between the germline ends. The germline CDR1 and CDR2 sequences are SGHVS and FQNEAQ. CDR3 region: CASSLGRGTLVGANVLTF. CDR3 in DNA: TGTGCCAGCAGCTTAGGCCGGGGGACCCTCGTTGGGGCCAACGTCCTGACTTTC.

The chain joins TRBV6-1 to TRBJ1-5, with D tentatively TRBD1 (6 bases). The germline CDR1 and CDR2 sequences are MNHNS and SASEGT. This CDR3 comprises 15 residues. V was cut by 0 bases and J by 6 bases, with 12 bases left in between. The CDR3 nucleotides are TGTGCCAGCAGTGAAGCGGGGCAGGGGAGTCAGCCCCAGCATTTT. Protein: CASSEAGQGSQPQHF.